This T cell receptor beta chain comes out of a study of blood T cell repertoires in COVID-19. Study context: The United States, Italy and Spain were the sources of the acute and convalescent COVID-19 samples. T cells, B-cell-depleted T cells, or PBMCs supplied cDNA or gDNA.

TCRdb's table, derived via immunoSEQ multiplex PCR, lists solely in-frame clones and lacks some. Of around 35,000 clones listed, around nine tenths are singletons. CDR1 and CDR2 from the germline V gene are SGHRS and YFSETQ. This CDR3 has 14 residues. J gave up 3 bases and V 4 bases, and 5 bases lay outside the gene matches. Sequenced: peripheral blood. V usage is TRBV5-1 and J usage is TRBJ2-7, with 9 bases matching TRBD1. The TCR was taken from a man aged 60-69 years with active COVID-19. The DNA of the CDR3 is TGCGCCAGCAGCCTGGACAGGGGAGGCTACGAGCAGTACTTC. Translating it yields CASSLDRGGYEQYF.